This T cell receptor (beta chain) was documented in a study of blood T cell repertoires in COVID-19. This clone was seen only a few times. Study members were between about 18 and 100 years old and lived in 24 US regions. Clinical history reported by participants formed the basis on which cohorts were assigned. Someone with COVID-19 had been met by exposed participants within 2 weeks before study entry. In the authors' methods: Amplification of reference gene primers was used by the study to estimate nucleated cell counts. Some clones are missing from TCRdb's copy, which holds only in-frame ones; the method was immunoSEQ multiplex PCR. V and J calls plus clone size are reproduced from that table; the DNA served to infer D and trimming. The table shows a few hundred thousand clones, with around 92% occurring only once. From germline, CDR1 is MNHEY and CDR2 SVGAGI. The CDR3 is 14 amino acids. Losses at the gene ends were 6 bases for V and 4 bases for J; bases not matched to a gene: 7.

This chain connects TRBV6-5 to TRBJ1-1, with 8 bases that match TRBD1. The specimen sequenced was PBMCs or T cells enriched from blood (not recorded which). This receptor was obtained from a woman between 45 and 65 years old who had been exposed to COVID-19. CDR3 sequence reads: CASRSGQGLTEAFF. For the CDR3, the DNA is TGTGCCAGCAGGAGCGGACAGGGACTCACTGAAGCTTTCTTT.